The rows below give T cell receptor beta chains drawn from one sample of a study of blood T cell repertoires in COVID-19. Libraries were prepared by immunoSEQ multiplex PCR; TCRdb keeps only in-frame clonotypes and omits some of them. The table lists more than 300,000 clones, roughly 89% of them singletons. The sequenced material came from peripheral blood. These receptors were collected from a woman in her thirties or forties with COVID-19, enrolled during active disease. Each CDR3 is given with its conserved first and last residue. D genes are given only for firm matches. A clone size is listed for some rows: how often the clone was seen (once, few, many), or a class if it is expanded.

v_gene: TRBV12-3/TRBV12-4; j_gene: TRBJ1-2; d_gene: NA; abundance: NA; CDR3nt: TGTGCCAGCAGCCAAGAGGGCCACTATGGCTACACCTTC; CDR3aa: CASSQEGHYGYTF
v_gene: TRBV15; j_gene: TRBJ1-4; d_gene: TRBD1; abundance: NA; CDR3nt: TGTGCCACCAGCACGCGGACAGGGGCATATGAAAAACTGTTTTTT; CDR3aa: CATSTRTGAYEKLFF
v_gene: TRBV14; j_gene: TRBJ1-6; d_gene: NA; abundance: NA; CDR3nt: TGTGCCAGCAGCCAAGATGTGATGGGGAGTTGGAATTCACCCCTCCACTTT; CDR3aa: CASSQDVMGSWNSPLHF
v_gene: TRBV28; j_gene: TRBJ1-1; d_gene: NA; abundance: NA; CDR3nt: TGTGCCAGCAGCCCCGGTCTGAACACTGAAGCTTTCTTT; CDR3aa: CASSPGLNTEAFF
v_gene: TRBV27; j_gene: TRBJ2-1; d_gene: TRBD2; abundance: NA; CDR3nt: TGTGCCAGCAGTCCTATTAGCGGGAGAGGGCACAATGAGCAGTTCTTC; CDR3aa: CASSPISGRGHNEQFF
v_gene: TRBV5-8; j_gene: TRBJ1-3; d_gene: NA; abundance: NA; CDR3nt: TGTGCCAGCAGCTTGGCCCACAGATGGTCAGGAAACACCATATATTTT; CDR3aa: CASSLAHRWSGNTIYF
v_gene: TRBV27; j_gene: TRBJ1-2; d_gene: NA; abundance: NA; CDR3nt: TGTGCCAGCAGTTTAATCAGGGGCCATGGCTACACCTTC; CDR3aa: CASSLIRGHGYTF
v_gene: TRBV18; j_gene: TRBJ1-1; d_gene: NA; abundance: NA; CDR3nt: TGTGCCAGCTCATGGGACAACCGACCGAACACTGAAGCTTTCTTT; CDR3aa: CASSWDNRPNTEAFF
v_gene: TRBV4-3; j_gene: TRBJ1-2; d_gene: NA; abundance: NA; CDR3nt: TGCGCCAGCAGCCAAGTGACTGACTATGGCTACACCTTC; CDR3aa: CASSQVTDYGYTF
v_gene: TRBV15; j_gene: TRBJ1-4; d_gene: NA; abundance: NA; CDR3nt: TGTGCCACCAGCAGAACGGGTCGATCTAATGAAAAACTGTTTTTT; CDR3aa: CATSRTGRSNEKLFF
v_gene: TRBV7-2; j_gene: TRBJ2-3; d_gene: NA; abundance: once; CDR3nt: TGTGCCAGCAGCTTAGTCACGGGCAGGGGTAGCACAGATACGCAGTATTTT; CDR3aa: CASSLVTGRGSTDTQYF
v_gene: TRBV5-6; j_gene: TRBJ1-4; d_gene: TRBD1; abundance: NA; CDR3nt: TGTGCCAGCAGCTTACAGGGGGCAGAGGAAAAACTGTTTTTT; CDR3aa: CASSLQGAEEKLFF
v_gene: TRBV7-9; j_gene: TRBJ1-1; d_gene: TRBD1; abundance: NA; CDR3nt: TGTGCCAGCAGCTTAGCTGCAGGGGGGACTGAAGCTTTCTTT; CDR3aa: CASSLAAGGTEAFF
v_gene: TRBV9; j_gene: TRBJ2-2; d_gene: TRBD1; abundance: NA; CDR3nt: TGTGCCAGCAGCGTAGCCGGACAGGGGGTCGGGGAGCTGTTTTTT; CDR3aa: CASSVAGQGVGELFF
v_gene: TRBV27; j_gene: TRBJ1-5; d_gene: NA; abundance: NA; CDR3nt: TGTGCCAGCAGTTCCGGACAGTACAGTAATCAGCCCCAGCATTTT; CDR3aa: CASSSGQYSNQPQHF
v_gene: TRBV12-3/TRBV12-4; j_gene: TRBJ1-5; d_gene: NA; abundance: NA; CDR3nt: TGTGCCAGCAGTTCAGGGAATACTCAGCCCCAGCATTTT; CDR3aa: CASSSGNTQPQHF
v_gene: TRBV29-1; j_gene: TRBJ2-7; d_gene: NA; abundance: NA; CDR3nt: TGCAGCGTACATCACCCGGACAGAGCCGAGCAGTACTTC; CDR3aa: CSVHHPDRAEQYF
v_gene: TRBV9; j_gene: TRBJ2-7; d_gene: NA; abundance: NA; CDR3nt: TGTGCCAGCAGCGTAGAGGCAGGCCGATCGGGGGAGCAGTACTTC; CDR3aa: CASSVEAGRSGEQYF
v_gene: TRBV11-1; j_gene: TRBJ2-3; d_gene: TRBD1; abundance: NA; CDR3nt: TGTGCCAGCAGCTTCAGGACAGGGGAAAAGTCAGATACGCAGTATTTT; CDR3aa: CASSFRTGEKSDTQYF
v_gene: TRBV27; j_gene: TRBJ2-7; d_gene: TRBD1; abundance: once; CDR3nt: TGTGCCAGCAGTCCCAACTCATGGACAGGCTACGAGCAGTACTTC; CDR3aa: CASSPNSWTGYEQYF
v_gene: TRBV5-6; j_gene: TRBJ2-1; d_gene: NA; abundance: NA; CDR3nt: TGTGCCAGCAGCTTAGCTCATCGGCGGGGACTTTACAATGAGCAGTTCTTC; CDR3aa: CASSLAHRRGLYNEQFF
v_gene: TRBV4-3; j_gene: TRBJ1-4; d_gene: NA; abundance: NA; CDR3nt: TGCGCCAGCAGCCAAGGTACGGGTGCAACTAATGAAAAACTGTTTTTT; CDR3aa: CASSQGTGATNEKLFF